Following are 2 T cell receptor beta chains from one sample sequenced in a study of technical replicates of blood from several donors. The method was immunoSEQ multiplex PCR; TCRdb's version includes in-frame clones alone and lacks a portion of them. The repertoire holds some 70,000 clones, with approximately 90% as singletons. Sequenced sample: T cells isolated from PBMCs. These receptors originate from a human donor in good health.

The rearrangement links TRBV11-2 to TRBJ2-7, with 7 bases lining up with TRBD2. CDR1 SGHAT and CDR2 FQNNGV come from the germline V gene. V shed 0 bases, J shed 1 base, and the junction held 9 bases outside the gene matches. The CDR3 contains 17 residues. As DNA, the CDR3 is TGTGCCAGCAGCTTAGATAAATCAGAGCGGGGTTCCTACGAGCAGTACTTC. Encoded protein: CASSLDKSERGSYEQYF.

The J gene is TRBJ2-6, the V gene TRBV9; a possible D gene is TRBD2 (5 bases). The CDR3 runs 16 residues. V was cut by 9 bases and J by 1 base, with 17 bases left in between. CDR1 SGDLS and CDR2 YYNGEE come from the germline V gene. The CDR3 region is CATRRTGSSGANVLTF. In nucleotides, the CDR3 is TGTGCCACCCGACGTACTGGGAGTTCTGGGGCCAACGTCCTGACTTTC.